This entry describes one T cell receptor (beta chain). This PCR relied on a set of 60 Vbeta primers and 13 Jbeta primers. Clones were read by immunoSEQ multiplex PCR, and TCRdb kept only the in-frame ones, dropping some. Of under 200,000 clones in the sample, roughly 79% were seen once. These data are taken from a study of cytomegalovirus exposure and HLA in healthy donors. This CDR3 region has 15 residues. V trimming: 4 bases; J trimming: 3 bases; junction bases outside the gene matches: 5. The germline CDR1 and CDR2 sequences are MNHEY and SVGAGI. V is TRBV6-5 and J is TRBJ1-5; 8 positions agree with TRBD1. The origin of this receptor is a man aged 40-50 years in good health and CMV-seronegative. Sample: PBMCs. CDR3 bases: TGTGCCAGCAGTTCCGGACAGGGCGACAATCAGCCCCAGCATTTT. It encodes CASSSGQGDNQPQHF.